The T cell receptor (beta chain) described here comes from a study of blood T cell repertoires in COVID-19. About the research overall: The United States, Italy and Spain provided the acute and convalescent COVID-19 samples. T cells, B-cell-depleted T cells, or PBMCs supplied cDNA or gDNA.

In the source study's methods: From reference gene primer amplification, estimates of nucleated cell counts were derived. Data came from immunoSEQ multiplex PCR; TCRdb stores just in-frame clones and leaves some out. That table gives V, J and clone size, and the DNA gave D and trimming. The sample lists about 77,000 clones, approximately 88% occurring once. This clonotype originated in a woman of 80 years or more with acute or convalescent COVID-19. Sequencing was done on a sample of peripheral blood.

CDR3 residues: CASSQDQGTNQPQHF. Here the CDR3 DNA reads TGCGCCAGCAGCCAAGATCAGGGCACGAATCAGCCCCAGCATTTT. The chain carries TRBV4-3 and TRBJ1-5; tentatively, D is TRBD1 (5 bases). The CDR3 contains 15 residues. V was trimmed by 0 bases and J by 4 bases, leaving 10 bases between them. Germline lookup yields CDR1 LGHNA and CDR2 YSLEER.